This TCR beta chain emerged from a study of blood T cell repertoires in COVID-19. Per the germline V gene, CDR1 is SGHKS and CDR2 is YYEKEE (reference sequence). V lost 5 bases and J lost 1; bases outside the gene matches: 5. This CDR3 is 14 amino acids long. Original analysis: The assay estimated nucleated cells by amplifying reference gene primers. Only in-frame clones appear in the TCRdb table, and some are missing; sequencing was by immunoSEQ multiplex PCR. D and trimming come from the DNA, and the V and J calls and clone size come from that table. The sample contains about 130,000 clones, about four fifths of which appear only once.

The origin of this receptor is a man aged 40-50 years with active or convalescent COVID-19. Specimen: peripheral blood. The chain combines TRBV5-5 with TRBJ1-1, with 7 bases identical to TRBD1. The CDR3 nucleotides are TGTGCCAGCAGAACGGGACAGTCGAACACTGAAGCTTTCTTT. This encodes CASRTGQSNTEAFF.